This entry lists 9 T cell receptor beta chains sequenced from one sample in a study of T cell clonality in common variable immunodeficiency. Sequencing used immunoSEQ multiplex PCR; TCRdb keeps in-frame clones, though not all of them. The record shows roughly 40,000 clones for this sample, with no singletons present. The sequencing sample was made of peripheral blood mononuclear cells. The receptors were sampled from a person aged 18 to 75 in good health.

This clone was counted many times. The sequenced fragment ends 3 residues before the CDR3 boundary, so the rest is inferred from the germline J gene. The chain carries TRBV11-2 and TRBJ1-1; D is uncertain. Trimming shortened V by 1 base and J by 0 bases, and 6 bases separated the two germline ends. Per germline, CDR1 SGHAT and CDR2 FQNNGV. This CDR3 contains 14 residues. The sequenced CDR3 bases are TGTGCCAGCAGCTTAGCACAACTGAACACTGAA. This codes for CASSLAQLNTE. The entire CDR3 is CASSLAQLNTEAFF.

This clone was seen a few times. The CDR3 goes on 3 residues after the read ends, and that part is filled in from the germline J gene. The chain couples TRBV6-2 or TRBV6-3 to TRBJ1-2; TRBD1 might be the D (6 bases). The CDR3 consists of 14 residues. Germline values: CDR1 MNHEY, CDR2 SVGEGT. This chain's CDR3 is CASSYQGFFYDYTF. The sequenced CDR3 bases are TGTGCCAGCAGCTACCAGGGGTTTTTCTACGAC.

This clone was seen at least ten times. The read ends 3 residues shy of where the CDR3 ends; the end is completed using the germline J gene. The chain recombines TRBV20-1 with TRBJ2-1; 9 nucleotides agree with TRBD2. The J segment lost 8 bases and the V segment lost 3 bases, leaving 8 bases of the junction unmatched. This CDR3 is 14 amino acids long. Germline V lookup: CDR1 DFQATT, CDR2 SNEGSKA (reference sequence). The CDR3 sequence: CSASPGTSWHEQFF. CDR3 DNA, as far as it was read: TGCAGTGCTAGCCCCGGGACTAGCTGGCATGAG.

This clone has ten or more counts. Sequencing ends 3 residues short of the CDR3 end; the germline J gene provides the rest. This chain links TRBV5-1 with TRBJ2-5; D is possibly TRBD1 (5 bases). Trimming cost V 4 bases and J 4 bases, with 14 bases left between them. Germline-derived CDR1 and CDR2 are SGHRS and YFSETQ. The CDR3 sequence is 14 residues long. The sequenced CDR3 bases are TGCGCCAGCAGCGAGTCGCAGGGAACAGAGACC. This sequence encodes CASSESQGTET. The full CDR3 protein is CASSESQGTETQYF.

This clone was picked up many times. The missing CDR3 end, 3 residues past where the read stops, is filled in from the germline J gene. V gene TRBV15 combines with J gene TRBJ2-3; D perhaps matches TRBD1 (6 bases). CDR1 is LNHNV and CDR2 is YYDKDF in the germline V gene (reference sequence). The germline V and J ends were trimmed by 5 bases and 1 base, with 13 bases remaining between them. This CDR3 comprises 15 residues. The CDR3 sequence is CATSLDRRRTDTQYF. CDR3 bases read: TGTGCCACCAGCCTCGACAGGAGACGCACAGATACG. The complete variable domain, with remaining parts taken from reference TRBV15 and TRBJ2-3, reads DAMVIQNPRYQVTQFGKPVTLSCSQTLNHNVMYWYQQKSSQAPKLLFHYYDKDFNNEADTPDNFQSRRPNTSFCFLDIRSPGLGDTAMYLCATSLDRRRTDTQYFGPGTRLTVL.

Ten or more counts support this clone. The CDR3: CASSDSFASSTDTQYF. The DNA read from the CDR3 is TGTGCCAGCAGTGACTCGTTTGCGTCTAGCACAGATACG. The rearrangement uses TRBV6-4 and TRBJ2-3; no clear D. The read ends 3 residues shy of where the CDR3 ends; the end is completed using the germline J gene. This CDR3 has 16 residues. Trimming took 0 bases from V and 0 from J, leaving 10 bases between them. CDR1 is MRHNA, CDR2 SNTAGT, per germline.

This clone was detected many times. CDR3: CASSLGLNEQFF. The CDR3 DNA, read in part, is TGTGCCAGCAGCTTGGGGCTGAATGAG. The chain uses TRBV5-4 and TRBJ2-1; the D is unclear. The CDR3 end falls 3 residues outside the read, so it is completed with the germline J gene. Germline values: CDR1 SGHNT, CDR2 YYREEE (reference sequence). The CDR3 consists of 12 residues. Trimming shortened V by 0 bases and J by 7 bases, and 5 bases separated the two germline ends. Based on the CDR3 plus reference TRBV5-4 and TRBJ2-1, the full variable domain is ETGVTQSPTHLIKTRGQQVTLRCSSQSGHNTVSWYQQALGQGPQFIFQYYREEENGRGNFPPRFSGLQFPNYSSELNVNALELDDSALYLCASSLGLNEQFFGPGTRLTVL.

This clone was observed at least ten times. The sequenced fragment ends 3 residues before the CDR3 boundary, so the rest is inferred from the germline J gene. This chain uses TRBV5-1 with TRBJ2-2, with 9 nucleotides matching TRBD1. The CDR3 is 15 residues long. Unmatched junction bases numbered 4, after V lost 6 bases and J lost 1 base. Per the germline V gene, CDR1 is SGHRS and CDR2 is YFSETQ. Here the CDR3 reads CASIPGQGNTGELFF. CDR3 DNA (partial): TGCGCCAGCATACCGGGACAGGGGAACACCGGGGAG.

At least ten counts were recorded for this clone. The CDR3 end falls 3 residues outside the read, so it is completed with the germline J gene. This chain joins TRBV5-1 and TRBJ1-2; TRBD1 might be the D (6 bases). The V gene's germline CDR1 is SGHRS and CDR2 YFSETQ. Trimming left V 0 bases short and J 7 bases short, with 19 bases between. This CDR3 contains 16 residues. The covered CDR3 bases are TGCGCCAGCAGCTTGGAGTTCGCCCGAGGGGGTCGTGGC. Translation: CASSLEFARGGRG. In full, the CDR3 reads CASSLEFARGGRGYTF.